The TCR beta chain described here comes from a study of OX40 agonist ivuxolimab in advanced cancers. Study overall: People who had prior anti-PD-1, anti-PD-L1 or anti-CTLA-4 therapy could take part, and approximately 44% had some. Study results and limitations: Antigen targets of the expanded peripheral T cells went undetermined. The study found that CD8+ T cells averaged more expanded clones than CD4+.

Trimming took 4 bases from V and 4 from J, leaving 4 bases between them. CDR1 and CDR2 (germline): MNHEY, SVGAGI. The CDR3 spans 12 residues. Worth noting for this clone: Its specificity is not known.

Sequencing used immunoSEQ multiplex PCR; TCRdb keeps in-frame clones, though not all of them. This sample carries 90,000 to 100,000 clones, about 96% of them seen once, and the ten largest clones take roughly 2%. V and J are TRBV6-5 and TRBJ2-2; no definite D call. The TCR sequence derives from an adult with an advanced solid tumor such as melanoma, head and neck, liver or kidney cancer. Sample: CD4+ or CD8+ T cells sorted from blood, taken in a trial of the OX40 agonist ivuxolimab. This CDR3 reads CASSSPTGELFF. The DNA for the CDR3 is TGTGCCAGCAGTTCCCCCACCGGGGAGCTGTTTTTT.